Below are 7 T cell receptor beta chains sequenced from a single sample in a study of shared clonotypes between healthy human individuals. The data were produced by immunoSEQ multiplex PCR, yet TCRdb's version contains in-frame clones alone and is incomplete. The sample includes approximately 980,000 clones, over 75% of them seen just once. Source material: memory CD4+ T cells sorted from blood. The subset: CD45RA-negative fraction. The receptors were gathered from a man aged 18 to 30 in good health.

The chain carries TRBV16 and TRBJ1-6; D is unclear. The CDR3 runs 14 residues. Trimming left V 2 bases short and J 7 bases short, with 9 bases between. Looked up from germline, CDR1 is KGHSY and CDR2 is FQNENV. The CDR3, as DNA: TGTGCCAGCAGCCAACGAAAGGCCAATTCACCCCTCCACTTT. This encodes CASSQRKANSPLHF.

The chain carries TRBV10-3 and TRBJ1-1; 7 bases line up with TRBD1. Germline CDR1 reads ENHRY; CDR2 reads SYGVKD. Losses at the gene ends were 7 bases for V and 7 bases for J; bases not matched to a gene: 9. There are 13 residues in the CDR3. CDR3 sequence reads: CAITMDRNGEAFF. The CDR3, as DNA: TGTGCCATCACCATGGACAGGAACGGTGAAGCTTTCTTT.

This clone appeared a few times. This chain uses TRBV19 with TRBJ1-6; D not resolved. V lost 7 bases and J 7 bases, leaving 14 bases between the germline ends. Germline V gives CDR1 LNHDA, CDR2 SQIVND (reference sequence). This CDR3 has 14 residues. The CDR3 DNA reads TGTGCCAGTAATCCCGAAGGGTACAATTCACCCCTCCACTTT. Its translation: CASNPEGYNSPLHF.

This chain uses TRBV9 with TRBJ2-7; perhaps TRBD2 as D (6 bases). This CDR3 has 13 residues. V was trimmed by 0 bases and J by 6 bases, leaving 10 bases between them. CDR1 is SGDLS, CDR2 YYNGEE, per germline. CDR3 amino acids: CASSVESSGEQYF. Written as DNA, the CDR3 is TGTGCCAGCAGCGTAGAGAGTAGCGGCGAGCAGTACTTC. The full variable domain, in which reference TRBV9 and TRBJ2-7 provide the parts outside the CDR3, is DSGVTQTPKHLITATGQRVTLRCSPRSGDLSVYWYQQSLDQGLQFLIQYYNGEERAKGNILERFSAQQFPDLHSELNLSSLELGDSALYFCASSVESSGEQYFGPGTRLTVT.

This clone was detected a few times. The chain joins TRBV29-1 to TRBJ2-7; D is uncertain. Germline V gene sequence: CDR1 SQVTM, CDR2 ANQGSEA. Trimming removed 1 base at V and 6 bases at J, with 7 bases between. The CDR3 sequence is 11 residues long. The CDR3 loop reads CSVEGQPEQYF. The CDR3 nucleotides are TGCAGCGTTGAAGGGCAGCCCGAGCAGTACTTC.

V and J are TRBV5-1 and TRBJ1-3; no reliable D call. The V end lost 4 bases, the J end lost 5 bases, and 16 bases lay between the germline ends. The CDR3 sequence is 15 residues long. Germline CDR1 SGHRS, CDR2 YFSETQ. CDR3 in DNA: TGCGCCAGCAGCCCGGGCGGGGAAGGAAGAAACACCATATATTTT. Amino acids: CASSPGGEGRNTIYF.

Notes on this clone: This CDR3 is also generated by other DNA sequences in the sample. The V gene is TRBV5-1, the J gene TRBJ2-1; maybe TRBD1 (5 bases). There are 13 residues in the CDR3. Per germline, CDR1 SGHRS and CDR2 YFSETQ. V dropped 3 bases and J dropped 4 bases, with 8 bases sitting between them. CDR3 region: CASSSQGYNEQFF. The CDR3 DNA reads TGCGCCAGCAGCTCCCAGGGTTACAATGAGCAGTTCTTC.